Following are 5 T cell receptor beta chains from one sample sequenced in a study of blood T cell repertoires in COVID-19. Sequencing was performed with immunoSEQ multiplex PCR; in TCRdb, only in-frame clones are kept and a portion is missing. The data hold roughly 360,000 clones, with approximately 77% observed a single time. Material for sequencing was peripheral blood. The receptor set was obtained from a human donor with acute or convalescent COVID-19. The donor label of this sample is uncertain.

This sequence joins TRBV14 and TRBJ2-1; 7 bases fit TRBD2. Germline CDR1 and CDR2: SGHDN and FVKESK. The CDR3 spans 20 residues. With V trimmed by 0 bases and J by 3 bases, 17 bases remained unmatched. CDR3 sequence: CASSQEGLLGGRAHYNEQFF. The DNA for the CDR3 is TGTGCCAGCAGCCAAGAAGGGCTGTTGGGTGGGAGGGCGCACTACAATGAGCAGTTCTTC.

This chain uses TRBV7-7 with TRBJ2-1; 10 bases match TRBD2. Per germline, CDR1 SSHAT and CDR2 FNYEAQ (reference sequence). The CDR3 runs to 17 residues. Germline trimming cut 5 bases from V and 9 bases from J; bases unmatched to any gene: 16. This CDR3 reads CASSEPIKLAGGFEQFF. The CDR3 DNA reads as TGTGCCAGCAGCGAACCGATCAAATTAGCGGGAGGTTTTGAGCAGTTCTTC.

This chain uses TRBV6-6 with TRBJ1-1, with TRBD1 matching 12 bases. Unmatched junction bases numbered 10, after V lost 0 bases and J lost 11 bases. Germline CDR1 and CDR2: MNHNY and SVGAGI (reference sequence). The CDR3 is 16 amino acids. The CDR3 DNA sequence: TGTGCCAGCAGTTACTCCGGGACAGGGGGCGCGTTGAAGGCTTTCTTT. Its translation: CASSYSGTGGALKAFF.

The rearrangement links TRBV18 to TRBJ2-1; tentative D call: TRBD1 (6 bases). The CDR3 spans 16 residues. V lost 3 bases and J 4 bases, leaving 16 bases between the germline ends. The V gene's germline CDR1 is KGHSH and CDR2 LQKENI. Written as DNA, the CDR3 is TGTGCCAGCTCACCCTTAGTCACAGGGTTGTACAATGAGCAGTTCTTC. The encoded protein is CASSPLVTGLYNEQFF.

The V gene is TRBV18, the J gene TRBJ1-2; TRBD1 aligns across 7 bases. This CDR3 region has 14 residues. In germline, CDR1 is KGHSH, CDR2 LQKENI. V shed 4 bases and J 8 bases; nucleotides not matched to a gene: 10. The CDR3 reads CASSQPDRAQGYTF. The CDR3 nucleotides read TGTGCCAGCTCACAACCCGACAGGGCCCAGGGCTACACCTTC. Full variable domain (missing parts from reference TRBV18 and TRBJ1-2): NAGVMQNPRHLVRRRGQEARLRCSPMKGHSHVYWYRQLPEEGLKFMVYLQKENIIDESGMPKERFSAEFPKEGPSILRIQQVVRGDSAAYFCASSQPDRAQGYTFGSGTRLTVV.